This T cell receptor beta chain was found in a study of human T cells and chemical hapten exposure. About the research overall: For sensitization, 2% DPC was applied to an approximately 2 cm by approximately 2 cm patch of upper inner arm skin.

V was pared by 1 base and J by 6 bases, with 3 bases of the junction left unmatched. Germline CDR1 is SGHNT and CDR2 is YYREEE (reference sequence). CDR3 length: 15 residues. TCRdb re-derived calls from the RACE reads in MiXCR, one entry per CDR3 protein. The table lists 340,000 or so distinct CDR3 sequences, roughly 6.9% of them singletons. Only a few counts were recorded for this clonotype. Time point noted: patch test 1, 2 weeks after DPC sensitization. Stated treatment: therapeutic diphenylcyclopropenone sensitization with weekly scalp DPC. Source: whole blood, taken in connection with sensitization to the hapten diphenylcyclopropenone (DPC). The clonotype originates from a woman aged 18-29 years with alopecia areata. Some clones in this sample may be carry-over from other donors' samples. This chain links TRBV5-4 with TRBJ2-2; 10 positions agree with TRBD1. CDR3: CASSLPGQGAGELFF. The CDR3 nucleotides read TGTGCCAGCAGCTTGCCAGGACAGGGGGCCGGGGAGCTGTTTTTT.